Below, 26 T cell receptor beta chains from the same sample are listed, as sequenced in a study of T cell responses to AZD1222 COVID-19 vaccine. Data came from immunoSEQ multiplex PCR; TCRdb stores just in-frame clones and leaves some out. There are tens of thousands of clones in the sample; roughly 87% occur only once, and roughly 5% lies in the top ten. This specimen consisted of peripheral blood, obtained on day 0 of MenACWY control vaccination. These receptor sequences come from an adult in good health.

The V call is TRBV10-3, the J call TRBJ2-4; the match to TRBD1 covers 8 bases. Trimming removed 8 bases from V and 8 bases from J; junction bases left unmatched: 8. Germline lookup yields CDR1 ENHRY and CDR2 SYGVKD. The CDR3 is 13 residues long. CDR3: CAISPGGGDIQYF. The CDR3 bases are TGTGCCATCTCGCCAGGGGGCGGCGACATTCAGTACTTC.

This chain links TRBV7-2 with TRBJ1-2; no definite D call. The V and J ends lost 2 bases and 7 bases respectively, with 14 bases between them. The CDR3 is 14 amino acids. Germline V gene data show CDR1 as SGHTA and CDR2 as FQGNSA. CDR3 amino acids: CASSLSHSSAGYTF. Here the CDR3 DNA reads TGTGCCAGCAGCTTAAGCCACTCTAGTGCTGGCTACACCTTC.

This clone was seen once. The chain is built from TRBV4-1 and TRBJ1-4; D gene uncertain. CDR3 length: 15 amino acids. Germline V lookup: CDR1 MGHRA, CDR2 YSYEKL. V was pared by 1 base and J by 3 bases, with 9 bases between. DNA of the CDR3: TGCGCCAGCAGCCAAGGGAGGGTGGCTAATGAAAAACTGTTTTTT. Its protein is CASSQGRVANEKLFF.

The chain carries TRBV30 and TRBJ2-1; 8 positions match TRBD2. After removal of 0 bases from V and 6 bases from J, the junction contained 1 base not matched to a gene. The CDR3 is 13 amino acids. CDR1 is GTSNPN, CDR2 SVGIG, per germline (reference sequence). The CDR3 DNA reads TGTGCCTGGAGTGTGACTAGCGCCAATGAGCAGTTCTTC. This gives the protein CAWSVTSANEQFF.

This chain uses TRBV19 with TRBJ2-2; a possible D gene is TRBD2 (6 bases). V lost 3 bases and J 0 bases, leaving 11 bases between the germline ends. Germline CDR1 reads LNHDA; CDR2 reads SQIVND (reference sequence). The CDR3 has 16 residues. Here the CDR3 reads CASSIGGTANTGELFF. The CDR3 DNA follows: TGTGCCAGTAGTATTGGAGGGACGGCGAACACCGGGGAGCTGTTTTTT.

The chain recombines TRBV18 with TRBJ2-7; TRBD1 matches at 8 bases. The V gene's germline CDR1 is KGHSH and CDR2 LQKENI. Trimming removed 8 bases from V and 4 bases from J; junction bases left unmatched: 13. CDR3 length equals 15 residues. CDR3 sequence (DNA): TGTGCCAGCGCACGGGGGACAGGTGTGGGATACGAGCAGTACTTC. Translated: CASARGTGVGYEQYF.

V and J are TRBV6-2 or TRBV6-3 and TRBJ2-7; 7 bases match TRBD1. There are 16 residues in the CDR3. With 5 bases clipped from V and 2 bases from J, the junction kept 12 bases outside the gene matches. Germline V CDR1 and CDR2: MNHEY, SVGEGT. CDR3 sequence (DNA): TGTGCCAGCAGTCTTACCAACAGGGGCCGTCCCTACGAGCAGTACTTC. This codes for CASSLTNRGRPYEQYF.

The gene calls are TRBV15 and TRBJ1-2; TRBD1 is a possible D gene (5 bases). This CDR3 region has 14 residues. The V and J ends lost 1 base and 9 bases respectively, with 15 bases between them. Germline CDR1 LNHNV, CDR2 YYDKDF (reference sequence). CDR3 in amino acids: CATSRGTSQRSYTF. CDR3 coding DNA: TGTGCCACCAGCAGAGGGACATCCCAGAGGAGCTACACCTTC.

This clone is judged medium-sized. One junction end does not reproduce the germline sequence, and a read error may be involved. The CDR3 region is CASSVAVVEQFF. CDR3 nucleotide sequence: TGTGCCAGCAGCGTAGCGGTGGTTGAGCAGTTCTTC. The chain links TRBV7-9 to TRBJ2-1, with D possibly TRBD2 on 6 matching bases. The germline V gene encodes CDR1 SEHNR and CDR2 FQNEAQ (reference sequence). This CDR3 has 12 amino acids. Using reference TRBV7-9 and TRBJ2-1 for the parts outside the CDR3, the full variable domain is DTGVSQNPRHKITKRGQNVTFRCDPISEHNRLYWYRQTLGQGPEFLTYFQNEAQLEKSRLLSDRFSAERPKGSFSTLEIQRTEQGDSAMYLCASSVAVVEQFFGPGTRLTVL.

The chain recombines TRBV19 with TRBJ2-3; D perhaps matches TRBD1 (6 bases). Trimming left V 4 bases short and J 10 bases short, with 24 bases between. The length of the CDR3 is 16 residues. Germline-derived CDR1 and CDR2 are LNHDA and SQIVND (reference sequence). The CDR3 nucleotides are TGTGCCAGTAGTACTCCCCCTTGGACAGATTTCGGGGCGCAGTATTTT. Translation gives CASSTPPWTDFGAQYF.

This clone was seen just once. The rearrangement uses TRBV19 and TRBJ2-7; the match to TRBD2 covers 14 bases. In germline, CDR1 is LNHDA, CDR2 SQIVND (reference sequence). CDR3 size: 15 residues. The J segment lost 12 bases and the V segment lost 7 bases, leaving 14 bases of the junction unmatched. The DNA for the CDR3 is TGTGCCAGTAAGCCGGACGGGACTAGCGGGGGAATTCGGTACTTC. This translates into CASKPDGTSGGIRYF.

The V gene is TRBV7-9, the J gene TRBJ2-2; D call uncertain. Germline CDR1 and CDR2: SEHNR and FQNEAQ (reference sequence). Trimming cost V 3 bases and J 6 bases, with 17 bases left between them. This CDR3 spans 16 amino acids. CDR3 loop: CASSFGPTVLPGELFF. CDR3 in DNA: TGTGCCAGCAGCTTCGGACCCACGGTATTACCCGGGGAGCTGTTTTTT.

V and J are TRBV4-3 and TRBJ1-5, with no clear D. In germline, CDR1 is LGHNA, CDR2 YSLEER. The CDR3 totals 16 residues. V shed 0 bases and J shed 7 bases, with 16 bases lying between them. CDR3 amino acids: CASSQDTGAGNQPQHF. DNA for the CDR3: TGCGCCAGCAGCCAAGATACGGGAGCGGGGAACCAGCCCCAGCATTTT.

The chain carries TRBV19 and TRBJ2-1, with D possibly TRBD2 on 5 matching bases. V lost 5 bases and J 0 bases, leaving 11 bases between the germline ends. Germline CDR1 LNHDA, CDR2 SQIVND (reference sequence). CDR3 length: 15 residues. This CDR3 is CASSALGSSYNEQFF. CDR3 DNA sequence: TGTGCCAGTAGTGCCCTGGGGAGCTCCTACAATGAGCAGTTCTTC. Looking up the rest from reference TRBV19 and TRBJ2-1 gives the full variable domain: DGGITQSPKYLFRKEGQNVTLSCEQNLNHDAMYWYRQDPGQGLRLIYYSQIVNDFQKGDIAEGYSVSREKKESFPLTVTSAQKNPTAFYLCASSALGSSYNEQFFGPGTRLTVL.

The chain employs TRBV7-2 and TRBJ2-5, with 12 bases fitting TRBD2. J gave up 6 bases and V 5 bases, and 7 bases lay outside the gene matches. The V gene's germline CDR1 is SGHTA and CDR2 FQGNSA. The CDR3 extends over 15 amino acids. The DNA for the CDR3 is TGTGCCAGCAGCCCCCCTAGCGGGGGGGCACAGACCCAGTACTTC. Translated: CASSPPSGGAQTQYF. Drawing the rest from reference TRBV7-2 and TRBJ2-5, the complete variable domain is GAGVSQSPSNKVTEKGKDVELRCDPISGHTALYWYRQSLGQGLEFLIYFQGNSAPDKSGLPSDRFSAERTGGSVSTLTIQRTQQEDSAVYLCASSPPSGGAQTQYFGPGTRLLVL.

CDR3 in amino acids: CASSPGQGKGNTEAFF. The CDR3 DNA reads TGTGCCAGCAGTCCCGGACAGGGAAAGGGGAACACTGAAGCTTTCTTT. The chain is built from TRBV6-4 and TRBJ1-1; 8 bases agree with TRBD1. CDR1 is MRHNA and CDR2 is SNTAGT in the germline V gene. CDR3 length: 16 amino acids. With 5 bases clipped from V and 1 base from J, the junction kept 9 bases outside the gene matches.

This chain joins TRBV5-8 and TRBJ1-2, with a weak D call TRBD1 (6 bases). Germline CDR1 is SGHTS and CDR2 is YDEGEE. This CDR3 spans 15 amino acids. The V end lost 1 base, the J end lost 5 bases, and 15 bases lay between the germline ends. The CDR3 DNA is TGTGCCAGCAGCTTGACAGGGTTCCCGGGGTATGGCTACACCTTC. This encodes CASSLTGFPGYGYTF. The whole variable domain, filled in from reference TRBV5-8 and TRBJ1-2, reads EAGVTQSPTHLIKTRGQQATLRCSPISGHTSVYWYQQALGLGLQFLLWYDEGEERNRGNFPPRFSGRQFPNYSSELNVNALELEDSALYLCASSLTGFPGYGYTFGSGTRLTVV.

This clone was counted a few times. The rearrangement uses TRBV7-8 and TRBJ2-2, with D perhaps TRBD1 (6 bases). The CDR3 runs 16 residues. Between the trimmed V and J ends, which lost 2 bases and 2 bases, there was a span of 12 bases. Germline V lookup: CDR1 SGHVS, CDR2 FQNEAQ. The CDR3 loop is CASSLFTGTNTGELFF. The CDR3 DNA reads TGTGCCAGCAGCTTATTTACAGGGACCAACACCGGGGAGCTGTTTTTT.

The chain joins TRBV19 to TRBJ1-2; D is perhaps TRBD1 (5 bases). The CDR3 length is 14 residues. Germline V lookup: CDR1 LNHDA, CDR2 SQIVND (reference sequence). The V gene lost 5 bases and the J gene lost 5 bases, with 15 bases spanning the gap. The CDR3: CASSPSSDSYGYTF. The CDR3 nucleotides read TGTGCCAGTAGTCCATCATCCGACAGTTATGGCTACACCTTC.

This rearrangement joins TRBV11-2 to TRBJ2-2; 10 nucleotides line up with TRBD2. CDR1 and CDR2 from the germline V gene are SGHAT and FQNNGV. CDR3 size: 16 residues. With 0 bases clipped from V and 6 bases from J, the junction kept 4 bases outside the gene matches. CDR3 region: CASSLEPAGGPGELFF. CDR3 nucleotides: TGTGCCAGCAGCTTAGAGCCAGCGGGGGGGCCCGGGGAGCTGTTTTTT.

This chain links TRBV12-5 with TRBJ2-5; D is ambiguous. V was shortened by 6 bases and J by 4 bases, with 3 bases between the two germline ends. CDR3 length: 10 residues. Germline V gives CDR1 LGHNT, CDR2 FRNRAP. CDR3 region: CASGGETQYF. The CDR3 DNA reads TGTGCTAGTGGGGGAGAGACCCAGTACTTC.

The chain recombines TRBV28 with TRBJ1-6; D not certain. This CDR3 spans 14 amino acids. The V end was cut by 5 bases, the J end by 9 bases, with 14 bases between. In germline, CDR1 is MDHEN, CDR2 SYDVKM. The CDR3 loop reads CASSVTRGVSPLHF. DNA of the CDR3: TGTGCCAGCAGTGTGACCCGCGGGGTTTCACCCCTCCACTTT.

The gene calls are TRBV4-2 and TRBJ1-3; unclear D gene. The CDR3 sequence is 16 residues long. Trimming took 0 bases from V and 2 from J, leaving 11 bases between them. Germline V CDR1 and CDR2: LGHNA, YNFKEQ. The CDR3 region has the DNA TGTGCCAGCAGCCAAGAAAAGGATGTACCTGGAAACACCATATATTTT. Translated, it gives CASSQEKDVPGNTIYF.

This clone showed up just once. V is TRBV5-1 and J is TRBJ2-7; D may be TRBD2 (5 bases). Trimming removed 3 bases at V and 3 bases at J, with 22 bases between. This CDR3 comprises 17 residues. The germline V gene has CDR1 SGHRS and CDR2 YFSETQ. DNA of the CDR3: TGCGCCAGCAGCTCGATGCAGAGGGATATGCCCTACTACGAGCAGTACTTC. Protein: CASSSMQRDMPYYEQYF.

In this sample, this clone turned up a few times. This rearrangement joins TRBV5-4 to TRBJ1-2, with 7 bases fitting TRBD1. This CDR3 is 16 amino acids long. After removal of 1 base from V and 0 bases from J, the junction contained 6 bases not matched to a gene. Per germline, CDR1 SGHNT and CDR2 YYREEE (reference sequence). This CDR3 reads CASSLNLQGTNYGYTF. The CDR3, as DNA: TGTGCCAGCAGCTTGAACCTACAGGGGACTAACTATGGCTACACCTTC.

The chain uses TRBV7-9 and TRBJ1-6; 9 bases agree with TRBD1. Germline CDR1 reads SEHNR; CDR2 reads FQNEAQ (reference sequence). CDR3 size: 16 residues. The trim removed 4 bases at V and 6 bases at J, leaving 7 bases unmatched. The CDR3 is CASSSLDRGLNSPLHF. The CDR3 DNA sequence: TGTGCCAGCAGCTCCCTGGACAGGGGCCTTAATTCACCCCTCCACTTT.